This T cell receptor beta chain derives from a study of control samples from healthy donors and cancer patients (dated by TCRdb to between 2020 and 2021). The library was prepared using the immunoSEQ multiplex PCR assay. As stored in TCRdb, this immuneACCESS dataset retains in-frame rearrangements with V and J assigned. A fraction of the clones does not appear; measured against another copy, unresolved V genes explain less than half of the discrepancy, and the remainder lacks a known reason. The sample data list roughly 130,000 clones, and roughly 91% of these were observed just once. The top ten hold 1.5% to 2% of the sample. The count of this clone is one. This receptor's antigen is unknown. No base quality values were provided; no much bigger clone lies one nucleotide off. Trimming takes 0 bases from V and 1 base from J, and the germline ends sit 8 bases apart. From the germline V gene (reference sequence), CDR1 is PRHDT and CDR2 is FYEKMQ. From the cysteine through the phenylalanine, the CDR3 covers 15 amino acids. Left in the record is the CDR3 DNA by itself, 45 bases read in frame from the first base.

The sample comprised PBMCs. The clonotype was recovered from a man aged 50 or older with head and neck cancer. The chain is made from TRBV13 and TRBJ2-3, with the D gene not clear enough to name. The nucleotide sequence reads as follows: TGTGCCAGCAGCTTAGGGGGCGAGGGCACAGATACGCAGTATTTT. Its coded protein is CASSLGGEGTDTQYF.